The rows below give T cell receptor beta chains drawn from one sample of a study of T cell responses to AZD1222 COVID-19 vaccine. Libraries were prepared by immunoSEQ multiplex PCR; TCRdb keeps only in-frame clonotypes and omits some of them. The data hold some 190,000 clones, with about 94% observed a single time. Source: peripheral blood, taken 28 days after the second dose of the MenACWY control vaccine. These receptors were obtained from an adult who received the MenACWY meningococcal vaccine as a control. Each CDR3 is given with its conserved first and last residue. A D gene is named only where the DNA matches it firmly. Clone sizes are given selectively: once, few, many, or a class where the clone is expanded.

J,V,size,D,CDR3,DNA
TRBJ2-7,TRBV14,NA,TRBD1,CASSPRTGVFGRYEQYF,TGTGCCAGCAGCCCCAGGACAGGGGTTTTTGGTCGGTACGAGCAGTACTTC
TRBJ2-7,TRBV5-1,NA,NA,CASSPEPGRTYEQYF,TGCGCCAGCAGCCCCGAACCGGGACGCACCTACGAGCAGTACTTC
TRBJ2-1,TRBV3-1/TRBV3-2,NA,NA,CASTKGTSSYNEQFF,TGTGCCAGCACTAAAGGGACCAGCTCCTACAATGAGCAGTTCTTC
TRBJ1-4,TRBV13,NA,TRBD1,CASSIKTGGGEKLFF,TGTGCCAGCAGCATAAAGACAGGGGGAGGTGAAAAACTGTTTTTT
TRBJ2-3,TRBV6-5,once,NA,CASSYADTQYF,TGTGCCAGCAGTTACGCAGATACGCAGTATTTT
TRBJ1-1,TRBV5-1,NA,NA,CASTREGHTANTEAFF,TGCGCCAGCACCCGGGAGGGACACACTGCGAACACTGAAGCTTTCTTT
TRBJ1-2,TRBV28,NA,TRBD1,CASRPDRASAGYTF,TGTGCCAGCAGGCCTGACAGGGCCTCGGCTGGCTACACCTTC
TRBJ2-3,TRBV2,NA,TRBD2,CASSGSGRLSADTQYF,TGTGCCAGCAGTGGTAGCGGGAGGTTGTCGGCAGATACGCAGTATTTT
TRBJ2-1,TRBV10-3,NA,TRBD2,CAISALAGGNNEQFF,TGTGCCATCAGTGCACTAGCGGGAGGAAACAATGAGCAGTTCTTC
TRBJ2-1,TRBV9,NA,TRBD1,CASSVGSRDRVNEQFF,TGTGCCAGCAGCGTAGGGAGCCGGGACAGGGTGAATGAGCAGTTCTTC
TRBJ1-4,TRBV5-4,NA,TRBD1,CASSLASQGHEKLFF,TGTGCCAGCAGCTTGGCGTCACAGGGGCATGAAAAACTGTTTTTT
TRBJ2-6,TRBV13,once,TRBD2,CASSAVGTTDSGANVLTF,TGTGCCAGCAGCGCCGTGGGGACTACCGACTCTGGGGCCAACGTCCTGACTTTC
TRBJ2-6,TRBV29-1,once,NA,CSYQHSGANVLTF,TGCAGCTATCAACACTCTGGGGCCAACGTCCTGACTTTC